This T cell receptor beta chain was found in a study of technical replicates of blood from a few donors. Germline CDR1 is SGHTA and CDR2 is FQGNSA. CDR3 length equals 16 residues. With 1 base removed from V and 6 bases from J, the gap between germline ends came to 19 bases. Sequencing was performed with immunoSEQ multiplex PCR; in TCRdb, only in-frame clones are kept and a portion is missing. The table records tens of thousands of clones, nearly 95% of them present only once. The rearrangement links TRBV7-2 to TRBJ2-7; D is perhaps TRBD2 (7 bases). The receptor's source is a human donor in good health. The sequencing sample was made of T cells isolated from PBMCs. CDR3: CASSLGLRGSGGEQYF. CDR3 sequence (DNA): TGTGCCAGCAGCTTAGGTTTGAGGGGGTCGGGAGGCGAGCAGTACTTC.